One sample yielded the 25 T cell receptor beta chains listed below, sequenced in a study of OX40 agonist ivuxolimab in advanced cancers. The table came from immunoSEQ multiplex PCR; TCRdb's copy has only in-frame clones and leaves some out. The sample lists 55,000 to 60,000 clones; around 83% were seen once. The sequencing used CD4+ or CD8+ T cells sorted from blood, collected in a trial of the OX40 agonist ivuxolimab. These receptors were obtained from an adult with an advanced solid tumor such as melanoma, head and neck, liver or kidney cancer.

The CDR3 region is CASGTGTGNAGANVLTF. CDR3 nucleotides: TGTGCTAGTGGGACCGGGACAGGGAACGCTGGGGCCAACGTCCTGACTTTC. The chain recombines TRBV12-5 with TRBJ2-6; 9 bases line up with TRBD1. Germline CDR1 is LGHNT and CDR2 is FRNRAP. The CDR3 loop spans 17 amino acids. The V and J ends lost 6 bases and 2 bases, in that order; junction bases with no gene match: 8.

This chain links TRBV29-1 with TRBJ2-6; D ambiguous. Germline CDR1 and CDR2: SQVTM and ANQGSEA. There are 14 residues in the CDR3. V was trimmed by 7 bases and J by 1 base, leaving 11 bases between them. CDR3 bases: TGCAGCGCTACTCCTGGATCTGGGGCCAACGTCCTGACTTTC. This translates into CSATPGSGANVLTF.

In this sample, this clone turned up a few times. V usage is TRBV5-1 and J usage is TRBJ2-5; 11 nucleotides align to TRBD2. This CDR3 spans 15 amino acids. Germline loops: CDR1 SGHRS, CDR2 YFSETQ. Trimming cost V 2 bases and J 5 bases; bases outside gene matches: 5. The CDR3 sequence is CASSLTSGSEETQYF. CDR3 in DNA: TGCGCCAGCAGCTTAACTAGCGGGAGTGAGGAGACCCAGTACTTC.

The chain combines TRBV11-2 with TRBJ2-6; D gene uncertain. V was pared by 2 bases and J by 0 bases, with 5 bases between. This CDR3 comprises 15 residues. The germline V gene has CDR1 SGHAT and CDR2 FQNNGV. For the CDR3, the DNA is TGTGCCAGCAGCTTATTTAGCTCTGGGGCCAACGTCCTGACTTTC. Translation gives CASSLFSSGANVLTF.

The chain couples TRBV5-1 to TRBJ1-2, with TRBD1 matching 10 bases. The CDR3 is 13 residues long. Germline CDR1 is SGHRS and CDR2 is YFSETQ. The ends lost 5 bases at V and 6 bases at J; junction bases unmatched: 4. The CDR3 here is CASRSGQGNGYTF. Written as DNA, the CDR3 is TGCGCCAGCAGGTCGGGACAGGGGAATGGCTACACCTTC.

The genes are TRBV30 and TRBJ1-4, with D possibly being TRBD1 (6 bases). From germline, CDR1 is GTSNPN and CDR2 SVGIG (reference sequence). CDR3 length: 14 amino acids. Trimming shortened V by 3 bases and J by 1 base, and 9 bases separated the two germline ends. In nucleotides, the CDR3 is TGTGCCTGGAGAGAGACAGGAACTAATGAAAAACTGTTTTTT. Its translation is CAWRETGTNEKLFF.

CDR3 sequence (DNA): TGTGCCAGCAGCCAGGAAAAGAACACTGAAGCTTTCTTT. Translating it yields CASSQEKNTEAFF. The chain joins TRBV2 to TRBJ1-1; D not resolved. The ends were cut back, 6 bases at V and 1 base at J, with 9 bases in the middle. The CDR3 contains 13 residues. The germline V gene encodes CDR1 SNHLY and CDR2 FYNNEI.

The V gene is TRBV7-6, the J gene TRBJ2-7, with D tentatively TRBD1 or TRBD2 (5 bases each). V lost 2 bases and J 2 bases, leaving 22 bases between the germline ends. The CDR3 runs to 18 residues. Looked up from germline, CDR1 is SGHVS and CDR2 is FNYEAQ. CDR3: CASSLSSEPGTFTYEQYF. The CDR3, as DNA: TGTGCCAGCAGCTTAAGCTCAGAGCCCGGGACGTTTACCTACGAGCAGTACTTC.

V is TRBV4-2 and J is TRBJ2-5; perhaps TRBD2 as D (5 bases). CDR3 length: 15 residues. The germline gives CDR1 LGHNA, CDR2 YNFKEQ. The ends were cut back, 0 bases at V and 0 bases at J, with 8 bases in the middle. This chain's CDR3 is CASSQDWTYQETQYF. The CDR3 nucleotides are TGTGCCAGCAGCCAAGATTGGACTTACCAAGAGACCCAGTACTTC.

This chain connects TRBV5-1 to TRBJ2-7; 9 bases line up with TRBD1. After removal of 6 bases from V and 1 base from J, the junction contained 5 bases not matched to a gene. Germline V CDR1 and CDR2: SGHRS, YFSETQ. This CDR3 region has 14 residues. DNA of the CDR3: TGCGCCAGCACCAAGACAGGGGGTTCCTACGAGCAGTACTTC. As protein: CASTKTGGSYEQYF.

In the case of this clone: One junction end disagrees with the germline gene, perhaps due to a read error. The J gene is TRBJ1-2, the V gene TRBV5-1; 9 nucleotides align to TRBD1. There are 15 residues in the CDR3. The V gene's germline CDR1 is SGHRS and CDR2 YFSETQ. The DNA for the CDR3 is TGTGCCAGCAGCTTTGGGGACAGGGTTGGTTATGGCTACACCTTC. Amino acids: CASSFGDRVGYGYTF. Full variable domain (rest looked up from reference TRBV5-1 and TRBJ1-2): KAGVTQTPRYLIKTRGQQVTLSCSPISGHRSVSWYQQTPGQGLQFLFEYFSETQRNKGNFPGRFSGRQFSNSRSEMNVSTLELGDSALYLCASSFGDRVGYGYTFGSGTRLTVV.

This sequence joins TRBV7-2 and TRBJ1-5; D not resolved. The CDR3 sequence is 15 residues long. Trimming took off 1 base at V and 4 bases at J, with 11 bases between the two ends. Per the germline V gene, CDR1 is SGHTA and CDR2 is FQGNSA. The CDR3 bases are TGTGCCAGCAGCTTAGATCCGGGATTTAATCAGCCCCAGCATTTT. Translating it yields CASSLDPGFNQPQHF.

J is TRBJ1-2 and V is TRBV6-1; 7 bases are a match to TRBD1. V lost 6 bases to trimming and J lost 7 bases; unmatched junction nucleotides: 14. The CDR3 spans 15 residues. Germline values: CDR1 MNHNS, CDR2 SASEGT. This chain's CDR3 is CASRHGGGAGAGYTF. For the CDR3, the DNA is TGTGCCAGCAGACACGGAGGGGGCGCGGGCGCTGGCTACACCTTC.

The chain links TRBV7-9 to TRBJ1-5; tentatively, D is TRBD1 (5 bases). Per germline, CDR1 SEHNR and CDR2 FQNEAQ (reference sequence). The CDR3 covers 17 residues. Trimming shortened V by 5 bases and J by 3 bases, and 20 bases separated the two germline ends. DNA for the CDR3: TGTGCCAGCAGCAACGGCAGGGCAGGGAGGGCCAATCAGCCCCAGCATTTT. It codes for CASSNGRAGRANQPQHF.

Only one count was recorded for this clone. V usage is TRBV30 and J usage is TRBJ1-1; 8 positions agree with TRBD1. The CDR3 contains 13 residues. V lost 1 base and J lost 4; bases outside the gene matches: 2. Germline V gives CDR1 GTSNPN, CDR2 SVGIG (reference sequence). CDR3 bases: TGTGCCTGGAGTGAACAGGGGGGCACTGAAGCTTTCTTT. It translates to CAWSEQGGTEAFF.

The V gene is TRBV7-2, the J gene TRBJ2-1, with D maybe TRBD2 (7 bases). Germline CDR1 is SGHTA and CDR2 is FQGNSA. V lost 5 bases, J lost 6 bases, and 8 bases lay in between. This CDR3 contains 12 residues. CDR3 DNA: TGTGCCAGCAGCGGGGGGGCCAATGAGCAGTTCTTC. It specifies CASSGGANEQFF.

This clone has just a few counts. CDR3 coding DNA: TGTGCCAGTAGTGCCGGACGGGATTTGGGCTACACCTTC. Protein: CASSAGRDLGYTF. The chain uses TRBV19 and TRBJ1-2; D gene unclear. Germline values: CDR1 LNHDA, CDR2 SQIVND (reference sequence). This CDR3 is 13 amino acids long. The V end lost 5 bases, the J end lost 8 bases, and 15 bases lay between the germline ends.

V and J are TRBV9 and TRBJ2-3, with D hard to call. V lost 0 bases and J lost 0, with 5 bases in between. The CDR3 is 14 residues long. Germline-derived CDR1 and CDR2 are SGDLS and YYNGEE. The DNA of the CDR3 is TGTGCCAGCAGCGTAGAACCTAGCACAGATACGCAGTATTTT. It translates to CASSVEPSTDTQYF. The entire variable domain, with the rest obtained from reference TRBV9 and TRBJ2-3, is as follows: DSGVTQTPKHLITATGQRVTLRCSPRSGDLSVYWYQQSLDQGLQFLIQYYNGEERAKGNILERFSAQQFPDLHSELNLSSLELGDSALYFCASSVEPSTDTQYFGPGTRLTVL.

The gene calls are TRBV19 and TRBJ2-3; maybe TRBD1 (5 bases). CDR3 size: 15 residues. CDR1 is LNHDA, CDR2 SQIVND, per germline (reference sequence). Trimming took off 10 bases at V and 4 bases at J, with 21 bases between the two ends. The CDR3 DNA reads TGTGCCACCACTTCATTTTTGGGGCGATCAGATACGCAGTATTTT. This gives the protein CATTSFLGRSDTQYF.

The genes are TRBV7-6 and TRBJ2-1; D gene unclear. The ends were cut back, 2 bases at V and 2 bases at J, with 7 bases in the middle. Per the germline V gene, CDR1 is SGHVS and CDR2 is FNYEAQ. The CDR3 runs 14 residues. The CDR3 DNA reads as TGTGCCAGCAGCTTAATGAACCCCTACAATGAGCAGTTCTTC. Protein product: CASSLMNPYNEQFF.

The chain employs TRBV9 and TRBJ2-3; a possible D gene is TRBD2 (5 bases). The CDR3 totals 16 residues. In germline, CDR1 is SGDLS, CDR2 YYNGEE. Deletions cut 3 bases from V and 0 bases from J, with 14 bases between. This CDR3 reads CASSGPLATSTDTQYF. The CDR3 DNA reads TGTGCCAGCAGCGGACCTCTAGCAACTAGCACAGATACGCAGTATTTT.

For the CDR3, the DNA is TGTGCCAGCAGCACCCGGGACCGGGGGAATGAGCAGTTCTTC. The encoded protein is CASSTRDRGNEQFF. The V call is TRBV9, the J call TRBJ2-1; D perhaps matches TRBD2 (6 bases). The CDR3 has 14 residues. CDR1 and CDR2 from the germline V gene are SGDLS and YYNGEE. Trimming removed 4 bases at V and 7 bases at J, with 15 bases between.

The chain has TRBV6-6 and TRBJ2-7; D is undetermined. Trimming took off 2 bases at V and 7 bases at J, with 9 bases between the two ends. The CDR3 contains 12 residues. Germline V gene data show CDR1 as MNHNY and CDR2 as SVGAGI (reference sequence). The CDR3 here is CASSYVLKEQYF. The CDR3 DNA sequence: TGTGCCAGCAGTTACGTGCTGAAGGAGCAGTACTTC.

The CDR3 spells CASSSPGQGAHGYTF. The CDR3 DNA reads as TGTGCCAGCAGCTCACCGGGACAGGGGGCGCATGGCTACACCTTC. The rearrangement links TRBV5-5 to TRBJ1-2, with 12 bases identical to TRBD1. The J segment lost 6 bases and the V segment lost 3 bases, leaving 6 bases of the junction unmatched. This CDR3 has 15 residues. Germline V CDR1 and CDR2: SGHKS, YYEKEE (reference sequence). The full variable domain, in which reference TRBV5-5 and TRBJ1-2 provide the parts outside the CDR3, is DAGVTQSPTHLIKTRGQQVTLRCSPISGHKSVSWYQQVLGQGPQFIFQYYEKEERGRGNFPDRFSARQFPNYSSELNVNALLLGDSALYLCASSSPGQGAHGYTFGSGTRLTVV.

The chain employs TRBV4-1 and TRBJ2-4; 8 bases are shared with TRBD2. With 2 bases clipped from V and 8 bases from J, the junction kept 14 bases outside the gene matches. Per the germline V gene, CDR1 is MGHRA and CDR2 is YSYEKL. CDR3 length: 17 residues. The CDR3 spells CASSQSLAGGTIDIQYF. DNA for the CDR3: TGCGCCAGCAGCCAATCTTTGGCGGGAGGCACTATAGACATTCAGTACTTC.